This T cell receptor beta chain originates from a study of regulatory dendritic cells for organ transplantation. Across the study: Regulatory dendritic cells were monocyte-derived, receiving vitamin D3 on days 0 and 4 and IL-10 on day 4. Whole-study results and caveats: Among resting subsets, memory CD8+ cells contained the most alloreactive clonotypes. Memory CD8+ T cells were the most oligoclonal; naive cells were highly diverse.

Using immunoSEQ multiplex PCR, the repertoire was profiled, and TCRdb retains in-frame clones only, with some absent. The table records 12,000 or so clones, approximately 89% of them present only once. Points on this clone: Its antigen is not known.

V dropped 5 bases and J dropped 4 bases, with 11 bases sitting between them. The CDR3 has 13 amino acids. Germline CDR1 reads MNHEY; CDR2 reads SMNVEV (reference sequence). Allogeneic regulatory or mature dendritic cells were co-cultured for less than six days with CFSE-labeled sorted T cells at 1:10. This receptor was taken from a human donor in good health. Sequencing input: naive CD8+ T cells from blood cultured with dendritic cells. Subset described: CD45RA+ naive T cells. The chain joins TRBV27 to TRBJ2-5; D unresolved. The CDR3 is CASSTWRGETQYF. The DNA of the CDR3 is TGTGCCAGCAGTACATGGAGAGGAGAGACCCAGTACTTC.